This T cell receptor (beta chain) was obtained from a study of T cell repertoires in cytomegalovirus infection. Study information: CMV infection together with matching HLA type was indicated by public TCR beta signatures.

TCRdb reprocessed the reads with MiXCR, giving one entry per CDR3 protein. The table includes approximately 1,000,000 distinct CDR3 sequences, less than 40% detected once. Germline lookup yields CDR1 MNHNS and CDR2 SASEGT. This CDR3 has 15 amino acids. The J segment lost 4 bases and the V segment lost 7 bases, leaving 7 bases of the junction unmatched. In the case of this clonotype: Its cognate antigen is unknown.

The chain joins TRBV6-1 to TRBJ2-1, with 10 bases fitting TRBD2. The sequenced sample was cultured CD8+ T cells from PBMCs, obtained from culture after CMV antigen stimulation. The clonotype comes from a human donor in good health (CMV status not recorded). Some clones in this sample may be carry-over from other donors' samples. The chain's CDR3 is CASKKAGGRYNEQFF. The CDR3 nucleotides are TGTGCCAGCAAGAAAGCGGGGGGGCGTTACAATGAGCAGTTCTTC.